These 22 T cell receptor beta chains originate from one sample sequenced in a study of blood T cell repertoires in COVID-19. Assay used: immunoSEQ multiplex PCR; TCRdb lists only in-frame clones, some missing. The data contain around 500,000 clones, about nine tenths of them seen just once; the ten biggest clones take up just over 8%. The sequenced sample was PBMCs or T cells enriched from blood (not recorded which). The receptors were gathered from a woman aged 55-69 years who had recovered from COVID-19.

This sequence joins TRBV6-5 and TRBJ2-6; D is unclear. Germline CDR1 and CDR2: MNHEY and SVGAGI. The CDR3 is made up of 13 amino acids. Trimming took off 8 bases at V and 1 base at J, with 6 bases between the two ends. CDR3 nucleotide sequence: TGTGCCAGCGAGGAATCTGGGGCCAACGTCCTGACTTTC. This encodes CASEESGANVLTF.

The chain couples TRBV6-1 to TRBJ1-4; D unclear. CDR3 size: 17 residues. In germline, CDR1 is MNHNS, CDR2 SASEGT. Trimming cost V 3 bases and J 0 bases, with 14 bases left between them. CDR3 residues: CASSDLLGLATNEKLFF. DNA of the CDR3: TGTGCCAGCAGTGATTTGTTGGGCCTTGCAACTAATGAAAAACTGTTTTTT.

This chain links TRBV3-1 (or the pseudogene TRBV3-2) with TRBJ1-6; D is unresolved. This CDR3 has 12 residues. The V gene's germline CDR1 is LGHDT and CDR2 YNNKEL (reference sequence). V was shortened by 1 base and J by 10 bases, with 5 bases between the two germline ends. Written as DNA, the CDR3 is TGTGCCAGCAGCCAAGCGAGGTCACCCCTCCACTTT. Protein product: CASSQARSPLHF.

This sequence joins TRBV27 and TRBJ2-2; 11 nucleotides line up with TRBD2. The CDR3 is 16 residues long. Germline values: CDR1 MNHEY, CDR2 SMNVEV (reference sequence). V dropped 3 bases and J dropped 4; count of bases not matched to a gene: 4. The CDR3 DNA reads TGTGCCAGCAGTTTTGGTCTAGCGGGGGGCACCGGGGAGCTGTTTTTT. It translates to CASSFGLAGGTGELFF.

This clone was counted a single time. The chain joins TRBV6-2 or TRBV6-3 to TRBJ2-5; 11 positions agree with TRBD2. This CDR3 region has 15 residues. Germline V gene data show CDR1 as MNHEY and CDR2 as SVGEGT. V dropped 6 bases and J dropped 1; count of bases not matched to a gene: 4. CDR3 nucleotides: TGTGCCAGCAGCGCGACTAGCGGGGCCCAAGAGACCCAGTACTTC. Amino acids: CASSATSGAQETQYF.

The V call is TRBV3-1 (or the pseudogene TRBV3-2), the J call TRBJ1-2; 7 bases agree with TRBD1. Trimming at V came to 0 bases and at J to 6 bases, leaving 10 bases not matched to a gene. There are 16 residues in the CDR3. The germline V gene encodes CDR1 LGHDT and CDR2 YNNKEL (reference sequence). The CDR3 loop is CASSQDPNRGWNGYTF. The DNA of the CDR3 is TGTGCCAGCAGCCAAGATCCCAACAGGGGATGGAATGGCTACACCTTC.

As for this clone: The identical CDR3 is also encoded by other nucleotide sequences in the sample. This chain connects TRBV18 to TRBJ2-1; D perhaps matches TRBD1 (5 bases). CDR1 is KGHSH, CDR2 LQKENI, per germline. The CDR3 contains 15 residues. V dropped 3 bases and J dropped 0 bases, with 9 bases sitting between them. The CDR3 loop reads CASSPQGSSYNEQFF. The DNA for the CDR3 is TGTGCCAGCTCACCGCAGGGAAGCTCCTACAATGAGCAGTTCTTC.

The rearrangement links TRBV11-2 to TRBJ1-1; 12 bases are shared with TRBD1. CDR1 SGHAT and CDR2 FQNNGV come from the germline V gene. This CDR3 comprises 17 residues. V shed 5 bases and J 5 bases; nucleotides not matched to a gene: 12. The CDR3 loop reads CASSRRDRGRGATEAFF. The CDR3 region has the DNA TGTGCCAGCAGCCGCCGGGACAGGGGGCGGGGGGCAACTGAAGCTTTCTTT.

The CDR3 reads CAIRGVQETQYF. CDR3 bases: TGTGCCATCAGAGGGGTCCAAGAGACCCAGTACTTC. The chain links TRBV10-3 to TRBJ2-5; TRBD1 is a possible D gene (5 bases). Trimming stripped 6 bases from V and 1 base from J, with 6 bases between. This CDR3 is built from 12 residues. CDR1 is ENHRY, CDR2 SYGVKD, per germline.

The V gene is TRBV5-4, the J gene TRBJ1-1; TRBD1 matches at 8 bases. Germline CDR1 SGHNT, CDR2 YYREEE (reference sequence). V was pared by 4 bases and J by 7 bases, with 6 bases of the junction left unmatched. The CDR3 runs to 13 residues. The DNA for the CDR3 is TGTGCCAGCAGCGTCCGGGACAGGAATGAAGCTTTCTTT. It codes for CASSVRDRNEAFF.

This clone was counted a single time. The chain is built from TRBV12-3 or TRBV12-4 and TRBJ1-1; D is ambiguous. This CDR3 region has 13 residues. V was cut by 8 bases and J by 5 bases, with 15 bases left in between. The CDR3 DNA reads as TGTGCCAGCGGTCACGGAGGGTGGACTGAAGCTTTCTTT. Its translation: CASGHGGWTEAFF.

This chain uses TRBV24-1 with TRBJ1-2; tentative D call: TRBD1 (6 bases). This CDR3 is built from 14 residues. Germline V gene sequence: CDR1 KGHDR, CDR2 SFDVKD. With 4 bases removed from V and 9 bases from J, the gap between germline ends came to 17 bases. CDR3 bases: TGTGCCACCAGTGAGGACAGCAGGTCGGGGAGCTACACCTTC. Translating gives CATSEDSRSGSYTF.

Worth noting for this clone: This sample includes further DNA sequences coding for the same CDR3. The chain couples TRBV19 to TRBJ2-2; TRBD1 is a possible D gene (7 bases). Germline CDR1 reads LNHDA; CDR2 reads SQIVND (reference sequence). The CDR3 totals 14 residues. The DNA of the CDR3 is TGTGCTAGCCGGGGGACAGCGAACACCGGGGAGCTGTTTTTT. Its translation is CASRGTANTGELFF.

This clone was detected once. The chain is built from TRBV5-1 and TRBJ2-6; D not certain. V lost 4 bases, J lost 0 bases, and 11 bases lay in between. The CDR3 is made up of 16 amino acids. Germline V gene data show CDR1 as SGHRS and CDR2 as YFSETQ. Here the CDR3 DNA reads TGCGCCAGCAGCCTATCTAGTGGCTCTGGGGCCAACGTCCTGACTTTC. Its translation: CASSLSSGSGANVLTF.

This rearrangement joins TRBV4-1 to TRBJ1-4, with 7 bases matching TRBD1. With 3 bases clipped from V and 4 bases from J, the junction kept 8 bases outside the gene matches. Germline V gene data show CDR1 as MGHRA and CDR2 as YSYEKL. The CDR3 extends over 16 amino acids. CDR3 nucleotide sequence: TGCGCCAGCAGCCAGGTGCGGGACAGCCGTAATGAAAAACTGTTTTTT. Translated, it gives CASSQVRDSRNEKLFF.

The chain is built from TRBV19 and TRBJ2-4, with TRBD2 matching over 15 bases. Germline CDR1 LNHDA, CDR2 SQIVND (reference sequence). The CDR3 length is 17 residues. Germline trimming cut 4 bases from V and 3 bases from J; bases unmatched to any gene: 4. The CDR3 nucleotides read TGTGCCAGTAGTACTGGGACTAGCGGGGGGAACAAAAACATTCAGTACTTC. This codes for CASSTGTSGGNKNIQYF.

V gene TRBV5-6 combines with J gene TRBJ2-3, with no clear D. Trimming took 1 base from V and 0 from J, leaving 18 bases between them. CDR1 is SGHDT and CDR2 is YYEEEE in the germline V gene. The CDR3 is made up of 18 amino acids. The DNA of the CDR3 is TGTGCCAGCAGCTTGCCACACGGGTACGCCTCTAGCACAGATACGCAGTATTTT. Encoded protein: CASSLPHGYASSTDTQYF.

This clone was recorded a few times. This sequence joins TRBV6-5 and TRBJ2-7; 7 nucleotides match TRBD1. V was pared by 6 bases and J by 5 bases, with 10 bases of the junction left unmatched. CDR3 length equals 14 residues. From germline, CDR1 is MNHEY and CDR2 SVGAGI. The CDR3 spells CASSHRGATDEQYV. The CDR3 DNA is TGTGCCAGCAGCCACAGGGGCGCTACAGACGAGCAGTACGTC.

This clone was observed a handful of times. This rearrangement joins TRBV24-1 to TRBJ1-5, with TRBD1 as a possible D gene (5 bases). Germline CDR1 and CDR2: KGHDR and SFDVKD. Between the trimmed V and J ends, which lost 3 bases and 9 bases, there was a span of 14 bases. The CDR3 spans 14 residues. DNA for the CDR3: TGTGCCACCAGTGATGGGGGGGAAGGACGGCCCCAGCATTTT. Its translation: CATSDGGEGRPQHF.

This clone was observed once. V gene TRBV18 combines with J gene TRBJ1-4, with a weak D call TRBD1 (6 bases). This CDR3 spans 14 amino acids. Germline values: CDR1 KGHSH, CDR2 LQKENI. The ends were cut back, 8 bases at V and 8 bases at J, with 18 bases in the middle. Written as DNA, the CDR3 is TGTGCCAGCCGACGGGACACGGCTTCCGAAAAACTGTTTTTT. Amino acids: CASRRDTASEKLFF. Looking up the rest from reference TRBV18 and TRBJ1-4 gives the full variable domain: NAGVMQNPRHLVRRRGQEARLRCSPMKGHSHVYWYRQLPEEGLKFMVYLQKENIIDESGMPKERFSAEFPKEGPSILRIQQVVRGDSAAYFCASRRDTASEKLFFGSGTQLSVL.

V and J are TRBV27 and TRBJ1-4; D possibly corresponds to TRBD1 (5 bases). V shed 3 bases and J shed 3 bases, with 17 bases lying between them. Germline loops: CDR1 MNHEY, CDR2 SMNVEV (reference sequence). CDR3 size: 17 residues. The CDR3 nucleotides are TGTGCCAGCAGTTTGAGGTCCAGGGTGGGCGCTAATGAAAAACTGTTTTTT. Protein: CASSLRSRVGANEKLFF.

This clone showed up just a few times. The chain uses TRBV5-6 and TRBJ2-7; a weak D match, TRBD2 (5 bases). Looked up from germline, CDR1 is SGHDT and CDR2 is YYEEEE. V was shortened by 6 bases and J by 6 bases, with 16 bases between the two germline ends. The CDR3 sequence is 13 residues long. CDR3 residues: CASNVGGRGEQYF. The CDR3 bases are TGTGCCAGCAACGTCGGAGGAAGAGGCGAGCAGTACTTC. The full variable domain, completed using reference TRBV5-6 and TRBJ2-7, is DAGVTQSPTHLIKTRGQQVTLRCSPKSGHDTVSWYQQALGQGPQFIFQYYEEEERQRGNFPDRFSGHQFPNYSSELNVNALLLGDSALYLCASNVGGRGEQYFGPGTRLTVT.